These 13 T cell receptor beta chains came from one sample sequenced in a study of T cells in Graves' hyperthyroidism and ophthalmopathy. It was RNA transcripts that yielded the amplified TCR beta CDR3 regions. The study used the HTBI primer set for a first-round RT-PCR of the TCR CDR3. MiXCR, run by TCRdb on the multiplex PCR reads, gives a single entry per CDR3 protein. The data show fewer than 550,000 distinct CDR3 sequences, around a sixth seen once. Source material: blood. These TCRs come from a woman in her late teens or twenties with Graves' hyperthyroidism.

This sequence joins TRBV27 and TRBJ2-2; 8 bases map to TRBD1. This CDR3 spans 16 amino acids. The junction had 5 bases not matched to a gene; V was cut back by 2 bases and J by 3 bases. Germline assignment: CDR1 MNHEY and CDR2 SMNVEV (reference sequence). The CDR3 is CASSLRTGRDTGELFF. The CDR3 DNA follows: TGTGCCAGCAGTTTAAGGACAGGGCGGGACACCGGGGAGCTGTTTTTT.

This clonotype came up many times. The chain's CDR3 is CSAASGHNYGYTF. DNA for the CDR3: TGCAGTGCAGCCTCGGGACATAACTATGGCTACACCTTC. The V gene is TRBV20-1, the J gene TRBJ1-2; D may be TRBD1 (6 bases). The V end was cut by 6 bases, the J end by 1 base, with 12 bases between. This CDR3 has 13 residues. CDR1 is DFQATT, CDR2 SNEGSKA, per germline (reference sequence).

This clonotype came up many times. V is TRBV28 and J is TRBJ2-2; the D is unclear. With 7 bases removed from V and 5 bases from J, the gap between germline ends came to 17 bases. Germline V gene data show CDR1 as MDHEN and CDR2 as SYDVKM. The CDR3 has 15 amino acids. The CDR3 nucleotides read TGTGCCAGCAAAATCGGCCCAGTTATTACCGGGGAGCTGTTTTTT. It translates to CASKIGPVITGELFF.

This clonotype was recorded at least ten times. The rearrangement links TRBV20-1 to TRBJ1-1; no firm D call. CDR1 DFQATT and CDR2 SNEGSKA come from the germline V gene (reference sequence). The V end was cut by 2 bases, the J end by 3 bases, with 7 bases between. This CDR3 comprises 12 residues. For the CDR3, the DNA is TGCAGTGCTAGAAAGGGTTACACTGAAGCTTTCTTT. It codes for CSARKGYTEAFF.

This clonotype was recorded a few times. This chain uses TRBV5-1 with TRBJ2-1, with 8 bases fitting TRBD1. Germline V gene data show CDR1 as SGHRS and CDR2 as YFSETQ. J lost 8 bases, V lost 4 bases, and 5 bases had no gene match. The CDR3 runs 13 residues. CDR3 protein: CASSPATGDEQFF. The CDR3 coding sequence is TGCGCCAGCAGCCCGGCGACAGGGGATGAGCAGTTCTTC.

This clonotype was counted at least ten times. This sequence joins TRBV14 and TRBJ1-1; D ambiguous. CDR3 length: 11 residues. V was cut by 4 bases and J by 6 bases, with 6 bases left in between. Germline CDR1 and CDR2: SGHDN and FVKESK. CDR3 DNA sequence: TGTGCCAGCAGCCGAAGGGCTGAAGCTTTCTTT. Translating gives CASSRRAEAFF.

The chain recombines TRBV19 with TRBJ2-2, with TRBD2 matching 8 bases. Germline V CDR1 and CDR2: LNHDA, SQIVND (reference sequence). Germline trimming cut 2 bases from V and 6 bases from J; bases unmatched to any gene: 8. The CDR3 loop spans 16 amino acids. CDR3 nucleotide sequence: TGTGCCAGTAGTATACTAACTAGCGGCCGCCCCGGGGAGCTGTTTTTT. Translation: CASSILTSGRPGELFF.

A few counts support this clonotype. Written as DNA, the CDR3 is TGTGCCGGTACCCGCCTCAATCAGCCCCAGCATTTT. Encoded protein: CAGTRLNQPQHF. V and J are TRBV19 and TRBJ1-5; D ambiguous. Germline CDR1 reads LNHDA; CDR2 reads SQIVND (reference sequence). CDR3 length equals 12 residues. The germline V and J ends were trimmed by 11 bases and 3 bases, with 11 bases remaining between them.

The table lists this clonotype with a few counts. The J gene is TRBJ2-1, the V gene TRBV5-5; 13 nucleotides line up with TRBD2. The CDR3 has 15 residues. Germline V gene lookup returns CDR1 SGHKS and CDR2 YYEKEE (reference sequence). With 4 bases clipped from V and 6 bases from J, the junction kept 4 bases outside the gene matches. The CDR3 here is CASSRTSGSFNEQFF. The DNA of the CDR3 is TGTGCCAGCAGCCGGACTAGCGGGAGTTTCAATGAGCAGTTCTTC.

This clonotype was observed at least ten times. The DNA of the CDR3 is TGTGCCAGCAGTGTGGGACTGACCTCCTACGAGCAGTACTTC. This codes for CASSVGLTSYEQYF. V usage is TRBV12-3 or TRBV12-4 and J usage is TRBJ2-7; tentative D call: TRBD2 (6 bases). The CDR3 covers 14 residues. Trimming stripped 5 bases from V and 0 bases from J, with 11 bases between.

This clonotype was detected many times. The chain combines TRBV12-3 or TRBV12-4 with TRBJ1-5, with D perhaps TRBD1 (5 bases). The CDR3 extends over 15 amino acids. Between the trimmed V and J ends, which lost 8 bases and 0 bases, there was a span of 14 bases. CDR3 sequence: CASAVGRFSNQPQHF. CDR3 DNA: TGTGCCAGCGCCGTGGGGCGCTTTAGCAATCAGCCCCAGCATTTT.

This clonotype was recorded a few times. The chain uses TRBV20-1 and TRBJ1-2; the D is unclear. The CDR3 spans 13 residues. Germline V CDR1 and CDR2: DFQATT, SNEGSKA (reference sequence). V shed 5 bases and J shed 4 bases, with 14 bases lying between them. The CDR3 DNA sequence: TGCAGTGCTGGGGAGAGGCCGTCCTATGGCTACACCTTC. Its protein is CSAGERPSYGYTF.

This clonotype was detected many times. J is TRBJ2-6 and V is TRBV7-2, with D perhaps TRBD2 (7 bases). The CDR3 length is 16 residues. V lost 2 bases, J lost 2 bases, and 10 bases lay in between. CDR1 is SGHTA and CDR2 is FQGNSA in the germline V gene. The CDR3 coding sequence is TGTGCCAGCAGCTTACTCGGGGGGCCTGGGGCCAACGTCCTGACTTTC. It codes for CASSLLGGPGANVLTF.